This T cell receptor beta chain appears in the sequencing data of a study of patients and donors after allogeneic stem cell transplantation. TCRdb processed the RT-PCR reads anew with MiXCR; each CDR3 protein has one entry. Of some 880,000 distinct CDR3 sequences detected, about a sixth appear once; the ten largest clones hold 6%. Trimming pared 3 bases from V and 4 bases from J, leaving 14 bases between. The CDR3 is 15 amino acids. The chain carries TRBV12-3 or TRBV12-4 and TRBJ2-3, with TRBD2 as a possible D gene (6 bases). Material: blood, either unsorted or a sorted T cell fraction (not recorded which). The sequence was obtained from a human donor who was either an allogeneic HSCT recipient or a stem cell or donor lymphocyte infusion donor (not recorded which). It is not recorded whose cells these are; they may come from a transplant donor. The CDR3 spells CASSFAGLRADTQYF. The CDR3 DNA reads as TGTGCCAGCAGTTTTGCGGGGCTTAGAGCAGATACGCAGTATTTT.